The 26 T cell receptor beta chains given below trace back to one sample, sequenced in a study of T cell responses to AZD1222 COVID-19 vaccine. Assay: immunoSEQ multiplex PCR; the TCRdb copy retains only in-frame clones and omits some. The top ten clones hold about 3.6% of a sample with under 200,000 clones, approximately 90% of them seen once. The material sequenced was peripheral blood, taken 28 days after the second dose of the MenACWY control vaccine. The origin of the receptors is an adult who received the MenACWY meningococcal vaccine as a control.

The gene calls are TRBV2 and TRBJ1-2, with 10 bases lining up with TRBD1. CDR1 and CDR2 (germline): SNHLY, FYNNEI. V lost 10 bases to trimming and J lost 5 bases; unmatched junction nucleotides: 4. This CDR3 has 12 amino acids. The CDR3 is CANRQGAYGYTF. The DNA of the CDR3 is TGTGCCAACCGACAGGGGGCATATGGCTACACCTTC.

The chain carries TRBV30 and TRBJ2-2; D possibly matches TRBD1 or TRBD2 (6 bases each). Deletions cut 5 bases from V and 4 bases from J, with 14 bases between. Per germline, CDR1 GTSNPN and CDR2 SVGIG (reference sequence). The CDR3 runs 14 residues. The CDR3 coding sequence is TGTGCCTGGGGGCGGGACACTCGCACCGGGGAGCTGTTTTTT. The encoded protein is CAWGRDTRTGELFF.

This chain uses TRBV9 with TRBJ1-1, with no clear D. The germline V gene encodes CDR1 SGDLS and CDR2 YYNGEE. This CDR3 region has 13 residues. The V end was cut by 2 bases, the J end by 7 bases, with 12 bases between. In DNA, the CDR3 is TGTGCCAGCAGCGTCCTGGGCGTCGGTGAAGCTTTCTTT. This gives the protein CASSVLGVGEAFF.

The rearrangement links TRBV7-9 to TRBJ1-2, with D unclear. Deletions cut 7 bases from V and 10 bases from J, with 13 bases between. The CDR3 loop spans 11 amino acids. The germline V gene encodes CDR1 SEHNR and CDR2 FQNEAQ (reference sequence). DNA for the CDR3: TGTGCCAGCACGCGATCGGAGGACTACACCTTC. Translated, it gives CASTRSEDYTF.

The V call is TRBV11-1, the J call TRBJ1-6; D possibly corresponds to TRBD1 (5 bases). The V gene lost 6 bases and the J gene lost 5 bases, with 17 bases spanning the gap. CDR1 and CDR2 from the germline V gene are SGHAT and FQDESV (reference sequence). The CDR3 is 16 residues long. The CDR3 DNA reads TGTGCCAGCAGTCGTTTTGGGACGGACAATAATTCACCCCTCCACTTT. Translated: CASSRFGTDNNSPLHF.

In DNA, the CDR3 is TGTGCCAGCAGCAAAGGCTCTCTGGGTGAAGCTTTCTTT. Residues: CASSKGSLGEAFF. V gene TRBV5-4 combines with J gene TRBJ1-1; D gene unclear. V lost 4 bases to trimming and J lost 7 bases, with 14 bases between them. The CDR3 contains 13 residues. Per the germline V gene, CDR1 is SGHNT and CDR2 is YYREEE (reference sequence).

The sample holds a few counts of this clone. Other DNA sequences in the same sample also yield this CDR3. The J gene is TRBJ2-7, the V gene TRBV27, with 8 bases matching TRBD2. V lost 5 bases to trimming and J lost 2 bases; unmatched junction nucleotides: 8. This CDR3 is built from 15 residues. Germline V CDR1 and CDR2: MNHEY, SMNVEV (reference sequence). CDR3 in amino acids: CASSPLAGGTYEQYF. CDR3 DNA sequence: TGTGCCAGCAGTCCGTTGGCGGGAGGAACCTACGAGCAGTACTTC.

J is TRBJ2-3 and V is TRBV19; maybe TRBD2 (6 bases). The CDR3 sequence is 14 residues long. Germline V gene lookup returns CDR1 LNHDA and CDR2 SQIVND (reference sequence). Deletions cut 7 bases from V and 2 bases from J, with 13 bases between. CDR3 region: CASKDASATDTQYF. DNA for the CDR3: TGTGCCAGTAAGGACGCTAGCGCCACAGATACGCAGTATTTT. The variable domain in full, with the rest retrieved from reference TRBV19 and TRBJ2-3, is DGGITQSPKYLFRKEGQNVTLSCEQNLNHDAMYWYRQDPGQGLRLIYYSQIVNDFQKGDIAEGYSVSREKKESFPLTVTSAQKNPTAFYLCASKDASATDTQYFGPGTRLTVL.

This clone was seen a single time. This chain joins TRBV4-3 and TRBJ1-1; D not resolved. This CDR3 comprises 13 residues. Germline V CDR1 and CDR2: LGHNA, YSLEER. Trimming stripped 2 bases from V and 0 bases from J, with 4 bases between. The CDR3 DNA sequence: TGCGCCAGCAGCCAAAAGCTGAACACTGAAGCTTTCTTT. This encodes CASSQKLNTEAFF.

V and J are TRBV7-2 and TRBJ2-2; D is undetermined. Per germline, CDR1 SGHTA and CDR2 FQGNSA. The CDR3 is 15 amino acids. Trimming removed 5 bases from V and 9 bases from J, with 19 bases in between. CDR3 DNA: TGTGCCAGCAGCCGGGTGACAAGCATACCCCGGGAGCTGTTTTTT. It yields the protein CASSRVTSIPRELFF. Using reference TRBV7-2 and TRBJ2-2 for the parts outside the CDR3, the full variable domain is GAGVSQSPSNKVTEKGKDVELRCDPISGHTALYWYRQSLGQGLEFLIYFQGNSAPDKSGLPSDRFSAERTGGSVSTLTIQRTQQEDSAVYLCASSRVTSIPRELFFGEGSRLTVL.

This chain joins TRBV6-1 and TRBJ2-1; 7 bases agree with TRBD2. Trimming removed 1 base from V and 4 bases from J; junction bases left unmatched: 10. The CDR3 contains 17 residues. Germline CDR1 MNHNS, CDR2 SASEGT. CDR3 DNA sequence: TGTGCCAGCAGTGAAGACCGTGCGAGCGGGGATTACAATGAGCAGTTCTTC. This translates into CASSEDRASGDYNEQFF.

The chain employs TRBV24-1 and TRBJ1-3, with D hard to call. V shed 3 bases and J shed 0 bases, with 8 bases lying between them. Germline V gives CDR1 KGHDR, CDR2 SFDVKD. CDR3 length equals 15 residues. The CDR3 coding sequence is TGTGCCACCAGTGATGGATTAAGCTCTGGAAACACCATATATTTT. It translates to CATSDGLSSGNTIYF.

V is TRBV7-9 and J is TRBJ1-6; D is uncertain. Germline CDR1 and CDR2: SEHNR and FQNEAQ (reference sequence). The V end lost 5 bases, the J end lost 13 bases, and 12 bases lay between the germline ends. The CDR3 loop spans 12 amino acids. For the CDR3, the DNA is TGTGCCAGCAGCATGCCGGACGGTCCCCTCCACTTT. Its translation: CASSMPDGPLHF.

V is TRBV3-1 (or the pseudogene TRBV3-2) and J is TRBJ1-4, with a weak D call TRBD1 (5 bases). Trimming took 3 bases from V and 6 from J, leaving 20 bases between them. The CDR3 runs to 17 residues. CDR1 is LGHDT, CDR2 YNNKEL, per germline (reference sequence). The CDR3 reads CASSHPVGRGGDEKLFF. The CDR3 nucleotides read TGTGCCAGCAGCCACCCCGTTGGAAGGGGAGGCGATGAAAAACTGTTTTTT.

The chain uses TRBV25-1 and TRBJ2-7; D is unresolved. The germline CDR1 and CDR2 sequences are MGHDK and SYGVNS. Trimming removed 6 bases from V and 6 bases from J, with 15 bases in between. CDR3 length: 13 amino acids. The CDR3 DNA reads TGTGCCAGCAGGGACCTAGGCGTCCTCGAGCAGTACTTC. Translating it yields CASRDLGVLEQYF.

CDR3 coding DNA: TGTGCCTGGAGTTTTGGGAGGACAGGGGGAAACTCTGGGGCCAACGTCCTGACTTTC. As protein: CAWSFGRTGGNSGANVLTF. The genes are TRBV30 and TRBJ2-6; 10 bases agree with TRBD1. Germline CDR1 GTSNPN, CDR2 SVGIG (reference sequence). The CDR3 is 19 residues long. The ends lost 2 bases at V and 0 bases at J; junction bases unmatched: 10.

The rearrangement joins TRBV5-4 to TRBJ1-3; no firm D call. Germline CDR1 reads SGHNT; CDR2 reads YYREEE (reference sequence). With 0 bases removed from V and 3 bases from J, the gap between germline ends came to 10 bases. This CDR3 contains 15 residues. The CDR3 DNA sequence: TGTGCCAGCAGCTTGGGGCCGCTACGTGGAAACACCATATATTTT. It specifies CASSLGPLRGNTIYF.

The chain joins TRBV4-3 to TRBJ2-4, with a weak D call TRBD2 (6 bases). The CDR3 loop spans 14 amino acids. CDR1 is LGHNA and CDR2 is YSLEER in the germline V gene. V shed 5 bases and J shed 0 bases, with 8 bases lying between them. CDR3 protein: CASSERVAKNIQYF. In nucleotides, the CDR3 is TGCGCCAGCAGCGAGCGGGTAGCCAAAAACATTCAGTACTTC.

The rearrangement links TRBV3-1 (or the pseudogene TRBV3-2) to TRBJ2-3; perhaps TRBD1 as D (6 bases). The CDR3 is 13 amino acids. Germline CDR1 and CDR2: LGHDT and YNNKEL (reference sequence). V was clipped by 5 bases and J by 4 bases, with 10 bases between them. The CDR3, as DNA: TGTGCCAGCAGCTTCGACAGGCCAGATACGCAGTATTTT. Translated, it gives CASSFDRPDTQYF.

This clone was recorded once. V and J are TRBV15 and TRBJ1-5; 7 bases are shared with TRBD1. This CDR3 is built from 15 residues. Germline CDR1 reads LNHNV; CDR2 reads YYDKDF (reference sequence). Losses at the gene ends were 2 bases for V and 5 bases for J; bases not matched to a gene: 6. This chain's CDR3 is CATSRTQGGYQPQHF. CDR3 nucleotides: TGTGCCACCAGCAGAACCCAGGGGGGTTATCAGCCCCAGCATTTT.

The V call is TRBV6-5, the J call TRBJ1-5, with unresolved D. The germline V gene has CDR1 MNHEY and CDR2 SVGAGI. The CDR3 loop spans 12 amino acids. With 6 bases removed from V and 5 bases from J, the gap between germline ends came to 8 bases. The CDR3 DNA is TGTGCCAGCAGCCACCCCGATCAGCCCCAGCATTTT. It translates to CASSHPDQPQHF.

This chain links TRBV7-2 with TRBJ2-7, with 10 bases matching TRBD2. V dropped 5 bases and J dropped 4; count of bases not matched to a gene: 5. Germline CDR1 SGHTA, CDR2 FQGNSA. This CDR3 contains 14 residues. The CDR3 DNA follows: TGTGCCAGCAGCCCTAGCGGGAGTACTTACGAGCAGTACTTC. Residues: CASSPSGSTYEQYF.

This sequence joins TRBV28 and TRBJ1-5, with no clear D. The length of the CDR3 is 14 residues. Germline lookup yields CDR1 MDHEN and CDR2 SYDVKM. Trimming pared 3 bases from V and 6 bases from J, leaving 12 bases between. The CDR3 is CASSLSVPGQPQHF. The CDR3 bases are TGTGCCAGCAGTTTGTCGGTCCCGGGTCAGCCCCAGCATTTT.

This sequence joins TRBV30 and TRBJ2-1; D not certain. Trimming cost V 2 bases and J 7 bases, with 18 bases left between them. Per the germline V gene, CDR1 is GTSNPN and CDR2 is SVGIG (reference sequence). This CDR3 has 15 residues. Here the CDR3 reads CAWSSALPPLNEQFF. CDR3 DNA: TGTGCCTGGAGTTCGGCCCTACCCCCCCTGAATGAGCAGTTCTTC.

This chain connects TRBV5-6 to TRBJ1-2; no firm D call. CDR1 is SGHDT and CDR2 is YYEEEE in the germline V gene. The length of the CDR3 is 14 residues. V lost 0 bases to trimming and J lost 4 bases, with 10 bases between them. CDR3 residues: CASSLGSPLYGYTF. CDR3 bases: TGTGCCAGCAGCTTGGGTAGTCCGCTCTATGGCTACACCTTC.

Only one count was recorded for this clone. The chain is built from TRBV3-1 (or the pseudogene TRBV3-2) and TRBJ1-2; D possibly corresponds to TRBD1 (5 bases). CDR1 is LGHDT and CDR2 is YNNKEL in the germline V gene (reference sequence). V lost 1 base to trimming and J lost 3 bases, with 9 bases between them. This CDR3 comprises 14 residues. CDR3 nucleotide sequence: TGTGCCAGCAGCCAAGGGGGCGCTGACTATGGCTACACCTTC. Its protein is CASSQGGADYGYTF.